The present TCR beta chain was sequenced within a study of blood T cell repertoires in COVID-19. Sequencing used immunoSEQ multiplex PCR; TCRdb keeps in-frame clones, though not all of them. The table has some 350,000 clones, 75% to 90% seen once; the top ten hold roughly 1%. V gave up 3 bases and J gave up 3 bases, with 9 bases separating them. This CDR3 comprises 14 residues. The germline V gene has CDR1 MDHEN and CDR2 SYDVKM. The TCR sequence derives from a young man who had recovered from COVID-19. The sequenced sample consisted of PBMCs or T cells enriched from blood (not recorded which). V gene TRBV28 combines with J gene TRBJ1-5; weak D call: TRBD1 (6 bases). For the CDR3, the DNA is TGTGCCAGCAGTTTTACAGGGTACAATCAGCCCCAGCATTTT. Encoded protein: CASSFTGYNQPQHF. The complete variable domain, with remaining parts taken from reference TRBV28 and TRBJ1-5, reads DVKVTQSSRYLVKRTGEKVFLECVQDMDHENMFWYRQDPGLGLRLIYFSYDVKMKEKGDIPEGYSVSREKKERFSLILESASTNQTSMYLCASSFTGYNQPQHFGDGTRLSIL.